The 32 T cell receptor beta chains listed next were all sequenced from one sample in a study of cytomegalovirus exposure and HLA in healthy donors. The PCR was carried out with 60 Vbeta primers and 13 Jbeta primers. Sequencing used immunoSEQ multiplex PCR; TCRdb keeps in-frame clones, though not all of them. The sample contains 150,000 to 250,000 clones, 79% of which appear only once. The sample taken for sequencing was PBMCs. These receptors were collected from a girl between 10 and 17 years old in good health and CMV-seropositive.

The rearrangement links TRBV12-5 to TRBJ1-4; TRBD1 agrees at 11 bases. Germline trimming cut 1 base from V and 7 bases from J; bases unmatched to any gene: 8. This CDR3 comprises 17 residues. Germline V gives CDR1 LGHNT, CDR2 FRNRAP. CDR3 region: CASGLGYPGQGVEKLFF. In DNA, the CDR3 is TGTGCTAGTGGTTTGGGATACCCGGGACAGGGGGTTGAAAAACTGTTTTTT.

The chain links TRBV11-2 to TRBJ2-7; D is possibly TRBD2 (6 bases). CDR1 is SGHAT, CDR2 FQNNGV, per germline. V gave up 5 bases and J gave up 8 bases, with 13 bases separating them. This CDR3 has 12 residues. This CDR3 is CASSLDRGKQYF. CDR3 in DNA: TGTGCCAGCAGCCTCGATCGGGGGAAGCAGTACTTC. Full variable domain (rest looked up from reference TRBV11-2 and TRBJ2-7): EAGVAQSPRYKIIEKRQSVAFWCNPISGHATLYWYQQILGQGPKLLIQFQNNGVVDDSQLPKDRFSAERLKGVDSTLKIQPAKLEDSAVYLCASSLDRGKQYFGPGTRLTVT.

The chain links TRBV19 to TRBJ1-3, with 9 bases that match TRBD1. Germline V gene sequence: CDR1 LNHDA, CDR2 SQIVND (reference sequence). The CDR3 spans 14 residues. Trimming at V came to 6 bases and at J to 2 bases, leaving 2 bases not matched to a gene. The CDR3 sequence is CASRRTGAGNTIYF. As DNA, the CDR3 is TGTGCCAGTAGAAGGACAGGGGCTGGAAACACCATATATTTT.

The chain recombines TRBV19 with TRBJ1-4; 10 bases are shared with TRBD1. CDR1 is LNHDA and CDR2 is SQIVND in the germline V gene (reference sequence). There are 14 residues in the CDR3. Trimming at V came to 4 bases and at J to 8 bases, leaving 4 bases not matched to a gene. The CDR3 DNA sequence: TGTGCCAGTAGTACCGGGACAGGGGTAGAAAAACTGTTTTTT. Protein sequence: CASSTGTGVEKLFF.

This clone turned up a few times. The rearrangement joins TRBV14 to TRBJ1-1, with D possibly matching TRBD1 (6 bases). This CDR3 comprises 14 residues. Germline V gene data show CDR1 as SGHDN and CDR2 as FVKESK. Trimming removed 2 bases from V and 8 bases from J, with 15 bases in between. DNA of the CDR3: TGTGCCAGCAGCCAATTCGACAGGACAAAAGAAGCTTTCTTT. This encodes CASSQFDRTKEAFF.

This clone was detected only a few times. The chain links TRBV29-1 to TRBJ1-1; D may be TRBD1 (6 bases). V lost 5 bases and J lost 4, with 11 bases in between. The germline V gene encodes CDR1 SQVTM and CDR2 ANQGSEA. There are 12 residues in the CDR3. The chain's CDR3 is CSVYRVGTEAFF. Written as DNA, the CDR3 is TGCAGCGTTTACAGGGTGGGCACTGAAGCTTTCTTT.

The chain joins TRBV6-1 to TRBJ2-7; 7 bases are shared with TRBD1. CDR1 is MNHNS and CDR2 is SASEGT in the germline V gene. The V segment lost 6 bases and the J segment 0 bases; nucleotides outside the gene matches: 5. CDR3 length: 14 residues. The CDR3 region has the DNA TGTGCCAGCAGAGGGACAGTCACCTCCTACGAGCAGTACTTC. Protein sequence: CASRGTVTSYEQYF.

The chain has TRBV5-1 and TRBJ2-7; TRBD1 might be the D (5 bases). CDR3 size: 14 residues. The ends were cut back, 5 bases at V and 1 base at J, with 13 bases in the middle. Germline values: CDR1 SGHRS, CDR2 YFSETQ. The CDR3 bases are TGCGCCAGCAGGCTGGACATGCGGTCCTACGAGCAGTACTTC. Protein sequence: CASRLDMRSYEQYF.

This rearrangement joins TRBV30 to TRBJ2-5, with TRBD2 identical over 8 bases. After removal of 4 bases from V and 5 bases from J, the junction contained 9 bases not matched to a gene. CDR1 is GTSNPN, CDR2 SVGIG, per germline (reference sequence). This CDR3 is 14 amino acids long. CDR3 residues: CAWTTGGGRETQYF. The CDR3, as DNA: TGTGCCTGGACTACCGGGGGGGGCCGGGAGACCCAGTACTTC.

The genes are TRBV7-8 and TRBJ2-7; possible D gene TRBD1, 7 bases. V was trimmed by 5 bases and J by 0 bases, leaving 11 bases between them. Germline values: CDR1 SGHVS, CDR2 FQNEAQ. The length of the CDR3 is 14 residues. The CDR3 spells CASSPRDSSYEQYF. CDR3 nucleotides: TGTGCCAGCAGCCCGCGGGACAGCTCCTACGAGCAGTACTTC.

The V gene is TRBV5-1, the J gene TRBJ2-1, with D perhaps matching TRBD2 (6 bases). Trimming removed 2 bases at V and 6 bases at J, with 9 bases between. The germline V gene encodes CDR1 SGHRS and CDR2 YFSETQ. The CDR3 totals 13 residues. CDR3 in amino acids: CASSFERANEQFF. Written as DNA, the CDR3 is TGCGCCAGCAGCTTCGAGCGGGCCAATGAGCAGTTCTTC.

This clone has a handful of counts. The chain combines TRBV4-3 with TRBJ1-4; D might be TRBD1 (5 bases). V was clipped by 3 bases and J by 8 bases, with 10 bases between them. Looked up from germline, CDR1 is LGHNA and CDR2 is YSLEER. There are 13 residues in the CDR3. In DNA, the CDR3 is TGCGCCAGCAGCCAGGGGGGAGGCGAAAAACTGTTTTTT. This sequence encodes CASSQGGGEKLFF.

This sequence joins TRBV11-2 and TRBJ2-2; 13 bases are a match to TRBD2. The V segment lost 6 bases and the J segment 4 bases; nucleotides outside the gene matches: 11. CDR1 and CDR2 from the germline V gene are SGHAT and FQNNGV. This CDR3 has 18 residues. The CDR3, as DNA: TGTGCCAGCAGGCATCCCGGGACTAGCGGGGACGGCACCGGGGAGCTGTTTTTT. It translates to CASRHPGTSGDGTGELFF. Supplemented by reference TRBV11-2 and TRBJ2-2, the full variable domain reads EAGVAQSPRYKIIEKRQSVAFWCNPISGHATLYWYQQILGQGPKLLIQFQNNGVVDDSQLPKDRFSAERLKGVDSTLKIQPAKLEDSAVYLCASRHPGTSGDGTGELFFGEGSRLTVL.

This clone was picked up one time. The CDR3 here is CASSQDPGYGYTF. The CDR3, as DNA: TGCGCCAGCAGCCAAGATCCGGGGTATGGCTACACCTTC. This sequence joins TRBV4-3 and TRBJ1-2; D gene unclear. This CDR3 is 13 amino acids long. Per the germline V gene, CDR1 is LGHNA and CDR2 is YSLEER. Trimming shortened V by 0 bases and J by 5 bases, and 7 bases separated the two germline ends.

In this sample, this clone turned up a few times. The chain links TRBV6-4 to TRBJ2-3; 7 bases map to TRBD2. Trimming removed 4 bases from V and 2 bases from J; junction bases left unmatched: 6. This CDR3 region has 15 residues. In germline, CDR1 is MRHNA, CDR2 SNTAGT. CDR3 region: CASSVAGESTDTQYF. The CDR3 region has the DNA TGTGCCAGCAGTGTGGCGGGGGAGTCCACAGATACGCAGTATTTT.

The rearrangement links TRBV19 to TRBJ1-1; weak D call: TRBD1 (6 bases). The CDR3 consists of 13 residues. Germline V gene sequence: CDR1 LNHDA, CDR2 SQIVND (reference sequence). Deletions cut 10 bases from V and 1 base from J, with 13 bases between. This CDR3 is CATSLTGNTEAFF. The CDR3 region has the DNA TGTGCCACTTCACTGACAGGGAACACTGAAGCTTTCTTT.

The chain couples TRBV10-2 to TRBJ1-1, with TRBD1 matching 7 bases. CDR1 and CDR2 from the germline V gene are WSHSY and SAAADI. Trimming cost V 10 bases and J 0 bases; bases outside gene matches: 8. CDR3 length: 14 residues. CDR3 DNA: TGCGCCACCTTGACAGGGAACATGAACACTGAAGCTTTCTTT. This codes for CATLTGNMNTEAFF.

The V call is TRBV7-2, the J call TRBJ2-5, with 12 bases identical to TRBD1. Germline values: CDR1 SGHTA, CDR2 FQGNSA. V gave up 2 bases and J gave up 5 bases; unmatched junction bases: 3. This CDR3 has 15 residues. The CDR3 sequence: CASSLRGQGAETQYF. CDR3 nucleotides: TGTGCCAGCAGCTTAAGGGGACAGGGGGCGGAGACCCAGTACTTC.

The CDR3 is CASSPGFYQETQYF. The DNA for the CDR3 is TGCGCCAGCAGCCCGGGGTTTTACCAAGAGACCCAGTACTTC. The J gene is TRBJ2-5, the V gene TRBV4-3, with a tentative D call TRBD2 (5 bases). The germline V and J ends were trimmed by 4 bases and 0 bases, with 9 bases remaining between them. The CDR3 totals 14 residues. The germline CDR1 and CDR2 sequences are LGHNA and YSLEER.

Remarks on this clone: Other DNA sequences in the same sample also yield this CDR3. This chain joins TRBV9 and TRBJ2-1; TRBD2 matches 7 bases. Germline CDR1 and CDR2: SGDLS and YYNGEE. The CDR3 totals 15 residues. With 0 bases clipped from V and 7 bases from J, the junction kept 7 bases outside the gene matches. CDR3 region: CASSVDGGIYNEQFF. The DNA of the CDR3 is TGTGCCAGCAGCGTAGACGGGGGGATTTATAATGAGCAGTTCTTC.

The gene calls are TRBV27 and TRBJ2-3; 14 bases are a match to TRBD2. CDR1 is MNHEY, CDR2 SMNVEV, per germline (reference sequence). The CDR3 totals 18 residues. The V gene end was trimmed by 6 bases and the J gene end by 2 bases; junction bases not matched to a gene: 10. The DNA for the CDR3 is TGTGCCAGCAGCACCGTAGGGACTAGCGGGGGTCCCACAGATACGCAGTATTTT. Encoded protein: CASSTVGTSGGPTDTQYF.

The CDR3 loop is CASSVIRTGGFGNTEAFF. Written as DNA, the CDR3 is TGTGCCAGTAGTGTAATACGGACAGGGGGCTTCGGAAACACTGAAGCTTTCTTT. The genes are TRBV19 and TRBJ1-1, with TRBD1 identical over 11 bases. The junction had 13 bases not matched to a gene; V was cut back by 5 bases and J by 2 bases. The germline V gene has CDR1 LNHDA and CDR2 SQIVND (reference sequence). This CDR3 has 18 residues.

The chain recombines TRBV7-2 with TRBJ1-6, with D uncertain. The CDR3 length is 13 residues. CDR1 is SGHTA, CDR2 FQGNSA, per germline. Trimming left V 5 bases short and J 14 bases short, with 16 bases between. This CDR3 is CASSVTRDTTLHF. The CDR3 DNA reads as TGTGCCAGCAGCGTTACCCGGGATACCACCCTCCACTTT.

The CDR3 here is CASSPSSGGWGYTF. The CDR3 region has the DNA TGTGCCAGCAGCCCCAGCTCGGGAGGATGGGGCTACACCTTC. The chain is built from TRBV9 and TRBJ1-2; D is ambiguous. V shed 4 bases and J shed 8 bases, with 18 bases lying between them. CDR1 and CDR2 from the germline V gene are SGDLS and YYNGEE. This CDR3 has 14 residues.

The chain links TRBV9 to TRBJ2-1; 9 bases map to TRBD2. The CDR3 runs 17 residues. J was trimmed by 3 bases and V by 4 bases; bases with no gene match: 11. The V gene's germline CDR1 is SGDLS and CDR2 YYNGEE. The CDR3 loop reads CASSFDPGRGGYNEQFF. DNA of the CDR3: TGTGCCAGCAGCTTCGACCCGGGGCGGGGGGGCTACAATGAGCAGTTCTTC.

To note about this clone: The junction differs from germline at one of its ends, possibly a read error. CDR3 sequence (DNA): TGCACCAGCAGGTCTACAGATACCTACAATGAGCAGTTCTTC. Translated: CTSRSTDTYNEQFF. The chain is built from TRBV5-1 and TRBJ2-1, with D unclear. Germline assignment: CDR1 SGHRS and CDR2 YFSETQ. CDR3 length: 14 residues.

The chain couples TRBV6-1 to TRBJ2-5; 15 bases agree with TRBD2. Germline loops: CDR1 MNHNS, CDR2 SASEGT. Trimming removed 5 bases from V and 4 bases from J; junction bases left unmatched: 8. The CDR3 consists of 17 residues. The CDR3, as DNA: TGTGCCAGCAGTCAAGGGACTAGCGGGGGGCTGGGAGAGACCCAGTACTTC. Its protein is CASSQGTSGGLGETQYF.

The rearrangement joins TRBV7-2 to TRBJ1-2; 9 bases line up with TRBD1. V gave up 5 bases and J gave up 6 bases; unmatched junction bases: 13. This CDR3 has 16 amino acids. Germline CDR1 SGHTA, CDR2 FQGNSA. Here the CDR3 reads CASSAQRIRTGDGYTF. Written as DNA, the CDR3 is TGTGCCAGCAGCGCACAGCGAATCAGGACAGGGGATGGCTACACCTTC.

The chain combines TRBV7-9 with TRBJ1-5, with 10 nucleotides matching TRBD1. The CDR3 has 14 amino acids. The V gene's germline CDR1 is SEHNR and CDR2 FQNEAQ (reference sequence). J gave up 6 bases and V 5 bases, and 4 bases lay outside the gene matches. CDR3 sequence (DNA): TGTGCCAGCAGCGAGACAGGGGGCGGTCAGCCCCAGCATTTT. Its translation: CASSETGGGQPQHF.

This sequence joins TRBV5-1 and TRBJ2-1; maybe TRBD2 (5 bases). From germline, CDR1 is SGHRS and CDR2 YFSETQ. This CDR3 has 14 residues. Trimming cost V 2 bases and J 2 bases, with 8 bases left between them. CDR3 region: CASSFEGPYNEQFF. DNA of the CDR3: TGCGCCAGCAGCTTCGAGGGCCCCTACAATGAGCAGTTCTTC.

V gene TRBV27 combines with J gene TRBJ2-5; TRBD1 matches 7 bases. V lost 5 bases and J lost 5; bases outside the gene matches: 11. Germline V gene data show CDR1 as MNHEY and CDR2 as SMNVEV (reference sequence). The CDR3 sequence is 15 residues long. The CDR3 reads CASSPNPTGRETQYF. CDR3 sequence (DNA): TGTGCCAGCAGTCCCAACCCGACAGGGCGCGAGACCCAGTACTTC.

This clone showed up just a few times. The J gene is TRBJ1-2, the V gene TRBV5-6, with D maybe TRBD1 (5 bases). Trimming took 0 bases from V and 5 from J, leaving 11 bases between them. The CDR3 consists of 14 residues. The germline gives CDR1 SGHDT, CDR2 YYEEEE. The CDR3 coding sequence is TGTGCCAGCAGCTTGGCCCGGACACAATATGGCTACACCTTC. Translated: CASSLARTQYGYTF.